This T cell receptor beta chain derives from a study of beta chain features in type 1 diabetes. Background on the study: Patients did not differ from healthy donors in age, gender or cell yield.

Note on this clone: Antigen: not known. It is unclear where the CDR3 begins or ends on the DNA, so no DNA is shown, and the CDR3 is as TCRdb lists it.

Every bit of the isolated RNA underwent reverse transcription, so sequencing read expressed TCRB transcripts. Method: immunoSEQ multiplex PCR; TCRdb's copy keeps in-frame clones and lacks some. This sample has roughly 400,000 clones, with 8.5% to 10% found just once. With termini counted, the CDR3 has 16 amino acids. Study-wide results and limits: People with Type 1 diabetes carried modestly yet significantly shorter TCRB CDR3s in all four CD4+ subsets. HLA influence on TCRB rearrangement stayed unresolved here.

The source of this sequence is a man aged 25-45 years with type 1 diabetes. The gene calls are TRBV21-1 and TRBJ1-5; the table calls TRBD1, which could not be checked here. TRBV21-1 is marked as a pseudogene. The specimen sequenced was central memory CD4+ T cells from blood. CDR3 region: CASSKVGTGNNQPQHF.